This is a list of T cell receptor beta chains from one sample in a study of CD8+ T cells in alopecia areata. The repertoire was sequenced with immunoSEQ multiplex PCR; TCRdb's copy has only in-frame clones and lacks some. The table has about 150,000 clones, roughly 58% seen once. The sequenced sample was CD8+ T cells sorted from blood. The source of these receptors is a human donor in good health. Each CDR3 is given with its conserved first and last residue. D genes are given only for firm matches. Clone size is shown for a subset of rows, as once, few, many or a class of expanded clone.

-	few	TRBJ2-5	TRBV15	CATSREGRKETQYF	TGTGCCACCAGCCGAGAGGGGAGGAAGGAGACCCAGTACTTC
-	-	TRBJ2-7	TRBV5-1	CASSPHDKGYEQYF	TGCGCCAGCAGCCCCCATGATAAGGGCTACGAGCAGTACTTC
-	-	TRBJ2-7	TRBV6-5	CASSYGGSTYEQYF	TGTGCCAGCAGTTACGGTGGCAGCACCTACGAGCAGTACTTC
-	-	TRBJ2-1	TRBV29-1	CSVEEESGMSWEQFF	TGCAGCGTTGAAGAGGAATCCGGGATGAGTTGGGAGCAGTTCTTC
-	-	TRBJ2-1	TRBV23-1	CASTPLRPFF	TGCGCCAGCACCCCGCTACGTCCGTTCTTC
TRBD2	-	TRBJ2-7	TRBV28	CASSFLLGLAGGREQYF	TGTGCCAGCAGTTTCCTCCTCGGACTAGCGGGCGGACGCGAGCAGTACTTC
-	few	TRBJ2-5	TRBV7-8	CASSFPNRIAYQETQYF	TGTGCCAGCAGCTTCCCAAACCGAATAGCGTACCAAGAGACCCAGTACTTC
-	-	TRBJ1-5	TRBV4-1	CASSPWGSNQPQHF	TGCGCCAGCAGCCCCTGGGGGAGCAATCAGCCCCAGCATTTT
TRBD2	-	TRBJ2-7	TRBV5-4	CASSLAGVVDEQYF	TGTGCCAGCAGCTTAGCGGGAGTGGTAGACGAGCAGTACTTC
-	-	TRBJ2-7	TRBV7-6	CASSSGGGSYEQYF	TGTGCCAGCAGCTCCGGAGGGGGTTCCTACGAGCAGTACTTC
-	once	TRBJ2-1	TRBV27	CASSLDRTEQFF	TGTGCCAGCAGTTTAGACAGGACTGAGCAGTTCTTC
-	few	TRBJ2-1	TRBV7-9	CASKARKVFGEQFF	TGTGCCAGCAAAGCCAGGAAGGTATTTGGTGAGCAGTTCTTC
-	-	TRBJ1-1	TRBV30	CAWRTGNTEAFF	TGTGCCTGGAGAACAGGGAACACTGAAGCTTTCTTT
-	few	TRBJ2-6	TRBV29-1	CSVEVAGPAGANVLTF	TGCAGCGTTGAAGTAGCAGGGCCGGCTGGGGCCAACGTCCTGACTTTC
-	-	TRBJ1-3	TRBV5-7	CASSYRQAGNTIYF	TGTGCCAGCAGCTACCGACAGGCTGGAAACACCATATATTTT